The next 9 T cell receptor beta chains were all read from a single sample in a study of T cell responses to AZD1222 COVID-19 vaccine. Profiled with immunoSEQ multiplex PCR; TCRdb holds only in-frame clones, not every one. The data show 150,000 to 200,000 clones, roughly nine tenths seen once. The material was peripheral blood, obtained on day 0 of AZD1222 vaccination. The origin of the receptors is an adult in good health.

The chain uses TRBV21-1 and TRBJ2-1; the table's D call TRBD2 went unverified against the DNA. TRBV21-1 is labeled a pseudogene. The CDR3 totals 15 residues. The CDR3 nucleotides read TGTGCCAGCAGCCTAGCGGGAGGAAAGAATCATGAGCAGTTCTTC. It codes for CASSLAGGKNHEQFF.

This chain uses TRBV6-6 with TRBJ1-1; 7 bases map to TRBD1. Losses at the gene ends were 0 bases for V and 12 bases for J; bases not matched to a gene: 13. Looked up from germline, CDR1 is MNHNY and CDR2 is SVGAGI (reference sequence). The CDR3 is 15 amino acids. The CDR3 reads CASSYSSQRGGRTFF. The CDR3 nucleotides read TGTGCCAGCAGTTACTCGAGCCAAAGAGGGGGCCGGACTTTCTTT.

The CDR3 reads CASSEAGGRTEAFF. DNA for the CDR3: TGCGCCAGCAGTGAGGCAGGGGGCCGGACTGAAGCTTTCTTT. The chain couples TRBV10-1 to TRBJ1-1, with 8 bases that match TRBD1. The CDR3 runs to 14 residues. V dropped 2 bases and J dropped 5; count of bases not matched to a gene: 4. Germline values: CDR1 WNHNN, CDR2 SYGVQD (reference sequence).

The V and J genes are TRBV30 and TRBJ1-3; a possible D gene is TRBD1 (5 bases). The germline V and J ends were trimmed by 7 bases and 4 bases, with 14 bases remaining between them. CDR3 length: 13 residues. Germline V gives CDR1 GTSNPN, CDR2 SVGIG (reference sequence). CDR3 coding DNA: TGTGCCTTGGGGCAGGCTTCCGGAAACACCATATATTTT. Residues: CALGQASGNTIYF.

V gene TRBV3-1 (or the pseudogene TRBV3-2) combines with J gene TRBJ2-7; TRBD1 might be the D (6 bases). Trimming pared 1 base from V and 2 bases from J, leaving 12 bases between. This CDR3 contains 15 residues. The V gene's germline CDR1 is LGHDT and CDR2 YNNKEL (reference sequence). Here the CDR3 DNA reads TGTGCCAGCAGCCAAGCAGGGGACGGTGCCTACGAGCAGTACTTC. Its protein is CASSQAGDGAYEQYF.

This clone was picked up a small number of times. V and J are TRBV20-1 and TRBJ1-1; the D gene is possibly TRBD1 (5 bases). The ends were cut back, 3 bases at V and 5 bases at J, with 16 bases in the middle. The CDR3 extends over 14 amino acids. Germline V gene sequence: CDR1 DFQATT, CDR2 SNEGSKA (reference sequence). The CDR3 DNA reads TGCAGTGCTAGTATAGAGGGTTGGGGGACTGAAGCTTTCTTT. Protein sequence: CSASIEGWGTEAFF.

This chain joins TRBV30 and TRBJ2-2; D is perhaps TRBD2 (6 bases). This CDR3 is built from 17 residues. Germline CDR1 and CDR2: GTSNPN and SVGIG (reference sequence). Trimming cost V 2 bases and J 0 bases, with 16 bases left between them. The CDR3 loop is CAWSRFAGISNTGELFF. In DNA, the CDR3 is TGTGCCTGGAGTCGGTTTGCGGGGATATCGAACACCGGGGAGCTGTTTTTT.

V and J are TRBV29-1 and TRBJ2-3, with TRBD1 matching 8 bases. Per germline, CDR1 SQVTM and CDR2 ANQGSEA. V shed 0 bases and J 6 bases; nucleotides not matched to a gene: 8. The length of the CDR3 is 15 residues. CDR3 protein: CSVEDPGQGADTQYF. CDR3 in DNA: TGCAGCGTTGAAGATCCTGGACAGGGAGCGGATACGCAGTATTTT.

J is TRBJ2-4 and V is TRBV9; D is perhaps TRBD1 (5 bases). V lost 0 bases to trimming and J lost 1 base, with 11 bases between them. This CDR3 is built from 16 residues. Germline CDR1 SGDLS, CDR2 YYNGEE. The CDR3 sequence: CASSVDGHSAKNIQYF. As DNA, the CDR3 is TGTGCCAGCAGCGTAGACGGACATAGCGCCAAAAACATTCAGTACTTC.